The source of this TCR beta chain is a study of T cell changes during pregnancy in multiple sclerosis. The ends lost 3 bases at V and 3 bases at J; junction bases unmatched: 12. This CDR3 has 17 residues. From germline, CDR1 is SGHDT and CDR2 YYEEEE. Here immunoSEQ multiplex PCR was the method, and the copy in TCRdb shows in-frame clones only, minus some. The sample holds tens of thousands of clones, roughly nine tenths seen once. The source of this sequence is a female donor with multiple sclerosis, enrolled in a pregnancy study. The rearrangement links TRBV5-6 to TRBJ2-3, with 8 bases lining up with TRBD2. The sample was CD4+ T cells from peripheral blood mononuclear cells, taken before pregnancy. The CDR3 coding sequence is TGTGCCAGCAGCTCCGGGAGGGCCCATCGTCTAACAGATACGCAGTATTTT. Translation gives CASSSGRAHRLTDTQYF.